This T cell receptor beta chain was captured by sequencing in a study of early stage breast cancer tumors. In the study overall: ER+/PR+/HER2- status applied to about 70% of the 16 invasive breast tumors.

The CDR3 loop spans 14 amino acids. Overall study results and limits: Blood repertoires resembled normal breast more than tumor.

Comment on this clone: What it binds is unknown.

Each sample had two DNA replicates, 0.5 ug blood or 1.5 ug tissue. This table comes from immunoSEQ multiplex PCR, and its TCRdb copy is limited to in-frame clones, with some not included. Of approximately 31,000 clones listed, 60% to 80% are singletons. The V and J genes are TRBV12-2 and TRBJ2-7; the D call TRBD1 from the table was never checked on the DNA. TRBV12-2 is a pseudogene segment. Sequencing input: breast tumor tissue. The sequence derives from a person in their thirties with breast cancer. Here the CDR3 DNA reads TGTGCAAGTCGCCAGGGTCGACCCGGATACGAGCAGTACTTC. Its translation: CASRQGRPGYEQYF.